This T cell receptor (beta chain) comes out of a study of siplizumab effects on memory and regulatory T cells. Broader study findings: Memory T cells appeared less diverse than naive cells, which seemed to contribute substantially to alloresponse. Roughly 80-97% of proliferating clones (CD4+ or CD8+) could not be assigned a naive or memory phenotype.

A remark on this clone: What it binds is unknown.

The V gene lost 3 bases and the J gene lost 0 bases, with 3 bases spanning the gap. Germline V CDR1 and CDR2: MNHEY, SMNVEV (reference sequence). The CDR3 totals 13 residues. Generated by immunoSEQ multiplex PCR, the TCRdb table keeps only in-frame clones and is missing some. The table records roughly 120,000 clones, about 91% of them present only once. The clonotype comes from a human donor in good health. Material: Tregs sorted from blood. The genes are TRBV27 and TRBJ1-3; D is undetermined. The CDR3 is CASSLRSGNTIYF. CDR3 nucleotide sequence: TGTGCCAGCAGTTTGCGCTCTGGAAACACCATATATTTT.